Listed below are T cell receptor beta chains from one sample, sequenced in a study of CD8+CD57+ T cells in acquired aplastic anemia. TCRdb itself ran the reads through MiXCR, one entry per CDR3 protein. This table has approximately 200,000 distinct CDR3 sequences, approximately 57% appearing once. The material sequenced was sorted CD4+, CD8+, or CD8+CD57+ T cells (not recorded which) from PBMCs. These receptors all stem from a human donor in good health. CDR3s include the opening cysteine and the closing phenylalanine or tryptophan. The order of the fields is CDR3 DNA, CDR3 protein, clone size, D gene, J gene, V gene. D genes are given only for firm matches. For some rows the clone size is stated as once, few or many, or as a class when expanded; others skip it.

TGCAGTGCTAGAGATCTCCTAGGTGGCTACGAGCAGTACTTC	CSARDLLGGYEQYF	-	-	TRBJ2-7	TRBV20-1
TGTGCCAGCGGTAGGGACAGTGGAGCTAACTATGGCTACACCTTC	CASGRDSGANYGYTF	-	TRBD1	TRBJ1-2	TRBV2
TGTGCCAGCAGCCAAATAGAGCTCGGGGAGCTGTTTTTT	CASSQIELGELFF	many	-	TRBJ2-2	TRBV4-2
TGTGCCACCAGTGATTCGTGGGGCAGCCAAGAGACCCAGTACTTC	CATSDSWGSQETQYF	-	-	TRBJ2-5	TRBV24-1
TGTGCCAGCAGTGAAGGTTGGGACGCTGGAAACACCATATATTTT	CASSEGWDAGNTIYF	many	-	TRBJ1-3	TRBV2
TGCAGCGCGGAGAGTGGGTTCCCTAACTATGGCTACACCTTC	CSAESGFPNYGYTF	-	-	TRBJ1-2	TRBV29-1
TGTGCCAGCAGTCCCCCTCGGGCTAGCTCCTTC	CASSPPRASSF	-	-	TRBJ1-2	TRBV11-2
TGTGCCAGCAGCCAACGACAGGGATTGAACACTGAAGCTTTCTTT	CASSQRQGLNTEAFF	many	TRBD1	TRBJ1-1	TRBV11-3
TGTGCCAGCAGCCAAGGAGTTTCCTATGGCTACACCTTC	CASSQGVSYGYTF	many	-	TRBJ1-2	TRBV3-1
TGTGCCAGTACCCAGGACAGGGGGCGTCGAGAGCAGTTCTTC	CASTQDRGRREQFF	-	TRBD1	TRBJ2-1	TRBV19
TGTGCCAGCCGGGGGGCGGGGGGGCAGGAGACCCAGTACTTC	CASRGAGGQETQYF	-	TRBD2	TRBJ2-5	TRBV7-2
TGTGCCATCAGTGGGGGACAGGGCTGGTTTAATGAGCAGTTCTTC	CAISGGQGWFNEQFF	-	TRBD1	TRBJ2-1	TRBV10-3
TGTGCCAGCAGCACGACTAGCGGGGGGGCAGGAGAGACCCAGTACTTC	CASSTTSGGAGETQYF	once	TRBD2	TRBJ2-5	TRBV7-8
TGTGCCAGCAGCTTTCCGACCGCGGGGGGGGCAGCTGGCTACACCTTC	CASSFPTAGGAAGYTF	-	-	TRBJ1-2	TRBV7-9
TGTGCCAGCAGTCAAGACAGAATGACACACTACGAGCAGTACTTC	CASSQDRMTHYEQYF	few	-	TRBJ2-7	TRBV7-2
TGCAGTGCTAGAGAACAGCCCTATAGCAATCAGCCCCAGCATTTT	CSAREQPYSNQPQHF	many	-	TRBJ1-5	TRBV20-1
TGCAGTGCTAGAGATGGGGACAGGGTTTCACCCCTCCACTTT	CSARDGDRVSPLHF	-	TRBD1	TRBJ1-6	TRBV20-1